This T cell receptor beta chain came from a study of T cell responses to AZD1222 COVID-19 vaccine. Trimming took 1 base from V and 1 from J; bases not matched to a gene: 6. This CDR3 is 16 amino acids long. The germline CDR1 and CDR2 sequences are MGHRA and YSYEKL. Sequenced by immunoSEQ multiplex PCR; TCRdb stores in-frame clones only, minus some. The sample lists over 60,000 clones, about 80% occurring once. Sequencing used peripheral blood, obtained 28 days after the second AZD1222 dose. This TCR came from an adult who received the AZD1222 COVID-19 vaccine. This chain connects TRBV4-1 to TRBJ2-5, with TRBD2 matching 7 bases. The CDR3 nucleotides read TGCGCCAGCAGCCAAGGGAGCGGGGCGATCCAAGAGACCCAGTACTTC. The encoded protein is CASSQGSGAIQETQYF.